This entry lists 20 T cell receptor beta chains sequenced from one sample in a study of identical twins. Via MiXCR, TCRdb re-called the 5' RACE reads, giving one row per CDR3 protein. The sample records about 280,000 distinct CDR3 sequences, about 8.3% being singletons. These data are also associated with another study on yellow fever vaccine responses in identical twins.

Source material: memory (CD45RO+) T cells sorted from blood. The origin of the receptors is a woman aged 18-30 years in good health.

The V gene is TRBV5-6, the J gene TRBJ1-2, with D uncertain. Germline V gene sequence: CDR1 SGHDT, CDR2 YYEEEE. V lost 3 bases and J 4 bases, leaving 7 bases between the germline ends. CDR3 length equals 12 residues. The CDR3 protein is CASSWSGYGYTF. The DNA of the CDR3 is TGTGCCAGCAGCTGGAGCGGCTATGGCTACACCTTC. The full variable domain, with the rest looked up from reference TRBV5-6 and TRBJ1-2, is DAGVTQSPTHLIKTRGQQVTLRCSPKSGHDTVSWYQQALGQGPQFIFQYYEEEERQRGNFPDRFSGHQFPNYSSELNVNALLLGDSALYLCASSWSGYGYTFGSGTRLTVV.

The sample holds a few counts of this clonotype. The chain recombines TRBV6-1 with TRBJ2-7; D unresolved. Looked up from germline, CDR1 is MNHNS and CDR2 is SASEGT. V dropped 0 bases and J dropped 5 bases, with 14 bases sitting between them. CDR3 length: 15 amino acids. CDR3 loop: CASSEAMGRNHEQYV. CDR3 DNA sequence: TGTGCCAGCAGTGAAGCGATGGGCAGGAACCACGAGCAGTACGTC.

This clonotype came up many times. The chain recombines TRBV24-1 with TRBJ2-5; 9 bases agree with TRBD1. Germline V gene data show CDR1 as KGHDR and CDR2 as SFDVKD. CDR3 length: 19 amino acids. The ends lost 3 bases at V and 3 bases at J; junction bases unmatched: 16. The chain's CDR3 is CATSDRNLGQGGLEETQYF. As DNA, the CDR3 is TGTGCCACCAGTGATAGGAACTTGGGACAGGGAGGTTTGGAAGAGACCCAGTACTTC.

The chain links TRBV7-2 to TRBJ2-1, with 10 bases lining up with TRBD2. With 4 bases clipped from V and 8 bases from J, the junction kept 11 bases outside the gene matches. In germline, CDR1 is SGHTA, CDR2 FQGNSA. CDR3 length: 16 residues. The CDR3 loop is CASSSQREGRRYEQFF. Here the CDR3 DNA reads TGTGCCAGCAGCTCCCAGCGGGAGGGCCGGAGGTATGAGCAGTTCTTC.

There are a few counts of this clonotype. V gene TRBV20-1 combines with J gene TRBJ2-5; 11 nucleotides line up with TRBD2. CDR3 length equals 15 residues. Trimming took 5 bases from V and 0 from J; bases not matched to a gene: 5. CDR1 is DFQATT and CDR2 is SNEGSKA in the germline V gene (reference sequence). The chain's CDR3 is CSASTTSGNQETQYF. The CDR3 nucleotides read TGCAGTGCTTCCACGACTAGCGGGAACCAAGAGACCCAGTACTTC.

This clonotype was observed a handful of times. The junction shows a germline mismatch at one end, possibly a read error. This sequence joins TRBV3-1 and TRBJ2-7; TRBD2 matches at 10 bases. The CDR3 length is 14 residues. The germline CDR1 and CDR2 sequences are LGHDT and YNNKEL (reference sequence). The CDR3 here is CASRQAGGPGEQYF. DNA for the CDR3: TGTGCCAGCCGCCAAGCGGGAGGGCCTGGTGAGCAGTACTTC.

V gene TRBV7-8 combines with J gene TRBJ2-3; 7 bases fit TRBD1. CDR3 length equals 14 residues. The trim removed 5 bases at V and 4 bases at J, leaving 6 bases unmatched. Germline lookup yields CDR1 SGHVS and CDR2 FQNEAQ. In DNA, the CDR3 is TGTGCCAGCAGCCTAAGGGGGCGAGCAGATACGCAGTATTTT. This sequence encodes CASSLRGRADTQYF.

A few counts support this clonotype. This chain joins TRBV3-1 and TRBJ2-2; possibly TRBD1 for D (6 bases). V gave up 2 bases and J gave up 7 bases, with 8 bases separating them. The CDR3 extends over 13 amino acids. Germline CDR1 and CDR2: LGHDT and YNNKEL (reference sequence). The CDR3 loop reads CASSQSDSGELFF. The CDR3 DNA follows: TGTGCCAGCAGCCAATCGGACAGCGGGGAGCTGTTTTTT.

The gene calls are TRBV29-1 and TRBJ2-2; 9 bases are shared with TRBD1. The germline gives CDR1 SQVTM, CDR2 ANQGSEA. The CDR3 runs to 16 residues. The J segment lost 6 bases and the V segment lost 4 bases, leaving 12 bases of the junction unmatched. The CDR3 coding sequence is TGCAGCGTTGTTCCCGGGACAGGGCTCTTTCCCGGGGAGCTGTTTTTT. Its protein is CSVVPGTGLFPGELFF.

This chain joins TRBV12-3 or TRBV12-4 and TRBJ2-7; the D gene could be TRBD1 or TRBD2 (5 bases each). The V end lost 4 bases, the J end lost 12 bases, and 16 bases lay between the germline ends. The CDR3 extends over 12 amino acids. The CDR3 DNA reads TGTGCCAGCAGTTGGGGACCTCGTGAATGGTACTTC. This gives the protein CASSWGPREWYF.

This chain connects TRBV6-1 to TRBJ1-5; a weak D match, TRBD1 (6 bases). This CDR3 has 12 residues. Trimming cost V 7 bases and J 3 bases, with 7 bases left between them. The V gene's germline CDR1 is MNHNS and CDR2 SASEGT. CDR3 sequence: CASNRANQPQHF. DNA for the CDR3: TGTGCCAGCAACAGGGCCAATCAGCCCCAGCATTTT.

This clonotype was observed many times. V gene TRBV5-5 combines with J gene TRBJ1-5, with D possibly matching TRBD1 (5 bases). Trimming shortened V by 2 bases and J by 4 bases, and 13 bases separated the two germline ends. Germline CDR1 SGHKS, CDR2 YYEKEE (reference sequence). The CDR3 extends over 15 amino acids. The DNA for the CDR3 is TGTGCCAGCAGCTTATCCGGGACGAATAATCAGCCCCAGCATTTT. Residues: CASSLSGTNNQPQHF.

This clonotype was detected only a few times. The chain recombines TRBV5-5 with TRBJ1-2, with 7 bases lining up with TRBD1. V trimming: 2 bases; J trimming: 3 bases; junction bases outside the gene matches: 7. This CDR3 spans 15 amino acids. Germline values: CDR1 SGHKS, CDR2 YYEKEE (reference sequence). The CDR3, as DNA: TGTGCCAGCAGCTTCGCAGGGGGGTACGACTATGGCTACACCTTC. It translates to CASSFAGGYDYGYTF.

This clonotype showed up many times. This chain uses TRBV25-1 with TRBJ2-7, with D unresolved. The CDR3 contains 15 residues. Germline assignment: CDR1 MGHDK and CDR2 SYGVNS. V was pared by 2 bases and J by 2 bases, with 13 bases between. DNA of the CDR3: TGTGCCAGCAGTGAAGTCGATAGCCCAACCTACGAGCAGTACTTC. This gives the protein CASSEVDSPTYEQYF.

This clonotype occurred many times. CDR3 residues: CASTSSGSDTQYF. The CDR3 coding sequence is TGTGCCAGCACATCTAGCGGGAGTGATACGCAGTATTTT. The genes are TRBV3-1 and TRBJ2-3, with TRBD2 identical over 10 bases. The CDR3 is 13 residues long. CDR1 and CDR2 from the germline V gene are LGHDT and YNNKEL (reference sequence). V was clipped by 7 bases and J by 6 bases; unmatched bases: 4.

The rearrangement links TRBV28 to TRBJ1-5, with D possibly matching TRBD1 (5 bases). Germline CDR1 MDHEN, CDR2 SYDVKM. V dropped 2 bases and J dropped 2 bases, with 10 bases sitting between them. CDR3 length equals 15 residues. The CDR3 nucleotides are TGTGCCAGCAGTTTAGAGGGGTCGGGCAATCAGCCCCAGCATTTT. Translated: CASSLEGSGNQPQHF.

The chain has TRBV29-1 and TRBJ1-1; unclear D gene. The CDR3 loop spans 11 amino acids. V was clipped by 5 bases and J by 2 bases, with 6 bases between them. Germline CDR1 reads SQVTM; CDR2 reads ANQGSEA. The CDR3, as DNA: TGCAGCGTTACCCCAAACACTGAAGCTTTCTTT. It codes for CSVTPNTEAFF.

This clonotype showed up just a few times. The V call is TRBV12-3 or TRBV12-4, the J call TRBJ1-2; 8 nucleotides match TRBD1. This CDR3 region has 17 residues. V shed 5 bases, J shed 3 bases, and the junction held 14 bases outside the gene matches. The CDR3 loop is CASSNRDRRLGDYGYTF. DNA of the CDR3: TGTGCCAGCAGTAACCGGGACAGGCGTCTAGGGGACTATGGCTACACCTTC.

This clonotype was seen a handful of times. The chain uses TRBV7-8 and TRBJ2-7; tentatively, D is TRBD1 (6 bases). This CDR3 region has 16 residues. Trimming stripped 5 bases from V and 1 base from J, with 18 bases between. Looked up from germline, CDR1 is SGHVS and CDR2 is FQNEAQ. As DNA, the CDR3 is TGTGCCAGCAGCCAATCTCGGGTCAGGGGTTCCTACGAGCAGTACGTC. Its protein product is CASSQSRVRGSYEQYV.

This clonotype was seen more than once but under ten times. CDR3 sequence (DNA): TGTGCCATCGGACTAGCGGGAAACCACGAGCAGTACTTC. Protein: CAIGLAGNHEQYF. The chain carries TRBV27 and TRBJ2-7; 12 bases match TRBD2. CDR1 is MNHEY, CDR2 SMNVEV, per germline (reference sequence). The CDR3 covers 13 residues. Unmatched junction bases numbered 6, after V lost 10 bases and J lost 5 bases.